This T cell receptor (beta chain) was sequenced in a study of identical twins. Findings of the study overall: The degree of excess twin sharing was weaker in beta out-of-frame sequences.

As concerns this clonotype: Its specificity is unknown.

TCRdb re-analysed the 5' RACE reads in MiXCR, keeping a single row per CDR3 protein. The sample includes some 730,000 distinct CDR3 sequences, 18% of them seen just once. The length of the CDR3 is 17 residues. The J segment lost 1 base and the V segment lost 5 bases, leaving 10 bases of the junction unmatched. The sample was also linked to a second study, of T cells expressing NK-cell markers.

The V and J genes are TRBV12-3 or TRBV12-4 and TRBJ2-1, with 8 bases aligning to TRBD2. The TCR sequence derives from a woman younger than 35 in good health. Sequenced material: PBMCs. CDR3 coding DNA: TGTGCCAGCAGTCCGCTCCCTGCGGGAGGTTCCTACAATGAGCAGTTCTTC. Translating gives CASSPLPAGGSYNEQFF.